This T cell receptor beta chain was documented in a study of response to subunit inactivated influenza vaccine. MiXCR, run by TCRdb on the RT-PCR reads, gives a single entry per CDR3 protein. This sample has roughly 790,000 distinct CDR3 sequences; around 20% occur once, and the top ten carry roughly 10%. The specimen comprised PBMCs from blood, sampled roughly 5 days after vaccination. This TCR derives from a man aged 50 to 59 who received an inactivated influenza vaccine.

The CDR3 protein is CSASLGELGANVLTF. The DNA for the CDR3 is TGCAGTGCTAGTTTGGGGGAATTAGGGGCCAACGTCCTGACTTTC. This chain joins TRBV20-1 and TRBJ2-6; D tentatively fits TRBD1 or TRBD2 (5 bases each). The V end lost 3 bases, the J end lost 4 bases, and 13 bases lay between the germline ends. Per the germline V gene, CDR1 is DFQATT and CDR2 is SNEGSKA (reference sequence). There are 15 residues in the CDR3.